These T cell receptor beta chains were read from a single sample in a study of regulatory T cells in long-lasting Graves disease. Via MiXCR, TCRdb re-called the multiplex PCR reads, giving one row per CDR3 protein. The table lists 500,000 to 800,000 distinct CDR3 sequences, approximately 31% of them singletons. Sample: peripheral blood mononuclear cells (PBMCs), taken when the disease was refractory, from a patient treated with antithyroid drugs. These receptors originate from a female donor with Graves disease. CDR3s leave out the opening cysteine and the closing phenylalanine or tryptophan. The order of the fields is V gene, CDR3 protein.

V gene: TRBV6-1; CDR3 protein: ASSVAGINSNQPQH
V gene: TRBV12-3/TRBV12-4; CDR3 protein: ASSREQENTEAF
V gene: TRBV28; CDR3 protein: ASSLIESEAF
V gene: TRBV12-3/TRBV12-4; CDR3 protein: ASSLFRATGANVLT
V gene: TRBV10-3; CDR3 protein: AISETGVTTGELF
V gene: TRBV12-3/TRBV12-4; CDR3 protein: ASSYTPGLAGGTNYEQY
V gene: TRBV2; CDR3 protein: ASRGRGDEQY
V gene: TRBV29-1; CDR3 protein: SVSGPNYEQY
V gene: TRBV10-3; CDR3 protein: AIKLAGGGTGELF
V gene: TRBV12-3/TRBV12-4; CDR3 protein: ASRGLSGGSGELF
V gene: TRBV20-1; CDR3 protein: SAFNQDIANYGYT
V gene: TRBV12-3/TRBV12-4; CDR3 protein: ASSPLGGTGELF
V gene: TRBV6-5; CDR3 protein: ASSWTSGSSDTQY
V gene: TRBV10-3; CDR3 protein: AISMTGEYGYT
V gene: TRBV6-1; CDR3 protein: ASSRTARTYEQY
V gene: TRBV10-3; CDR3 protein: AISDRVVTLDYEQY
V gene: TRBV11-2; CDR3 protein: ASSWGSSNTGELF
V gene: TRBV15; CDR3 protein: ATSRDRSVSFEQY
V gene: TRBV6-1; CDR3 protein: ASSRNRDTYTGELF
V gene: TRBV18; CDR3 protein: ASSDPRRTEAF
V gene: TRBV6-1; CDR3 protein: ASSDGTGGSYT
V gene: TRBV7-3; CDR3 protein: ASSLSLYTEAF
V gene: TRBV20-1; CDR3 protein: SAARSQGTEAF
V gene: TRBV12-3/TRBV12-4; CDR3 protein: ASSLAEVGAWPQH
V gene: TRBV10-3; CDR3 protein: AIGPGGDRNTEAF
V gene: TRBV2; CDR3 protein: ASSEVGQETQY
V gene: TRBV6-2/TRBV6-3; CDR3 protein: ASSYSSLDFTSYEQY
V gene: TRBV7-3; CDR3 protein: ASSIGTDTGELF
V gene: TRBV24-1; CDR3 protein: ATSDSPRQGYEQY
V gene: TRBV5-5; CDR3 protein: ASSLSTGLRGYT
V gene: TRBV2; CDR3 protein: ASSEWREDTDTQY
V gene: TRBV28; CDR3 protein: ASNNPGLAGATDTQY
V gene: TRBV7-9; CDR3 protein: ASSLVFRTGTNTEAF
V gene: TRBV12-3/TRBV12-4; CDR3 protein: ASSSPGAFGNEQF
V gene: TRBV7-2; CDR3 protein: ASRPTGNSNYGYT
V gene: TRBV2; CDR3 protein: ASSADRSRPNYGYT
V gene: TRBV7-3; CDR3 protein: ASSLMVGLPYEQY